The clone carrying this TCR beta chain has only a few counts. The antigen is not known. TCRdb re-called the reads with MiXCR, one entry per CDR3 protein. The sample yields some 500,000 distinct CDR3 sequences, 40% seen once. CDR3 length: 15 amino acids. Germline values: CDR1 SGHTA, CDR2 FQGNSA. V lost 6 bases and J lost 15; bases outside the gene matches: 13. The data derive from a study of T cell repertoires in cytomegalovirus infection. Whole-study context: Well-studied HLA-B-restricted CMV epitopes were used in the study alongside recently identified HLA-C-restricted ones. Carrying CMV and the relevant HLA type showed in public TCR beta signatures.

Whole-study findings and limits: CMV carriers having the relevant HLA were flagged by cumulative public TCR beta family frequency. Within the response measured ex vivo, HLA-C-restricted CMV-specific TCR beta clonotypes were dominant.

This clonotype originated in a human donor in good health (CMV status not recorded). Some clones in this sample may be carry-over from other donors' samples. The rearrangement joins TRBV7-2 to TRBJ2-1; 14 nucleotides line up with TRBD2. The source was cultured PBMCs, collected from culture after CMV antigen stimulation. The CDR3 nucleotides are TGTGCCAGCAGTACGGGACTAGCGGGAGCCCCGAGTGGGTTCTTC. It codes for CASSTGLAGAPSGFF.